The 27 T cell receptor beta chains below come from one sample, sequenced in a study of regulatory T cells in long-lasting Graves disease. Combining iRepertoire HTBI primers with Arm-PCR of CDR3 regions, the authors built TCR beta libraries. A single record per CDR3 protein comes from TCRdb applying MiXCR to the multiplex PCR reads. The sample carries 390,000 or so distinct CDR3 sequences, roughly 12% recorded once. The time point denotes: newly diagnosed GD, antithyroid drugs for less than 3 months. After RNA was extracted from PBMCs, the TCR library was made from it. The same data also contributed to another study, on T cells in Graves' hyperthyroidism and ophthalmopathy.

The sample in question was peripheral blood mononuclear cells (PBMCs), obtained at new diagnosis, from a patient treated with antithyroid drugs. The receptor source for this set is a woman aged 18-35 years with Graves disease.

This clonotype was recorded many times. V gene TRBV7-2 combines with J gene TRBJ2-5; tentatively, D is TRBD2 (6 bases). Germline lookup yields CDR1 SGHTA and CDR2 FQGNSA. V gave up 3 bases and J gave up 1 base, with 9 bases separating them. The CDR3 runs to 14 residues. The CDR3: CASSFRGFQETQYF. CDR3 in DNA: TGTGCCAGCAGCTTTCGGGGGTTCCAAGAGACCCAGTACTTC.

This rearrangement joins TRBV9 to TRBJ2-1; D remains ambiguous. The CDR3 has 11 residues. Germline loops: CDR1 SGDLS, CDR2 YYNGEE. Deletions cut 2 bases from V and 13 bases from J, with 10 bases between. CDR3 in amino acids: CASSVAQRQFF. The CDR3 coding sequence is TGTGCCAGCAGCGTGGCCCAGAGACAGTTCTTC.

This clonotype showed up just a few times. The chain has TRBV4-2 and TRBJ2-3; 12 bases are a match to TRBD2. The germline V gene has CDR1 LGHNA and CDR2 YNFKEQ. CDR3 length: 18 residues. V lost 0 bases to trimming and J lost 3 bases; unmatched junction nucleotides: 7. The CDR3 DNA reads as TGTGCCAGCAGCCAAGATAGGCTAGCGGGGGGGAGAACAGATACGCAGTATTTT. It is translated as CASSQDRLAGGRTDTQYF.

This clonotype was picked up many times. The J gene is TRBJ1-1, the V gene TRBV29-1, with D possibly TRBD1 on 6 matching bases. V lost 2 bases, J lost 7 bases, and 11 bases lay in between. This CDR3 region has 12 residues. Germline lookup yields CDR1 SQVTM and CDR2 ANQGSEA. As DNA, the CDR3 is TGCAGCGTTGAAACACAGGGCGTTGAAGCTTTCTTT. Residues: CSVETQGVEAFF. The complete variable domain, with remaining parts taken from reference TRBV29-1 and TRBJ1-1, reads SAVISQKPSRDICQRGTSLTIQCQVDSQVTMMFWYRQQPGQSLTLIATANQGSEATYESGFVIDKFPISRPNLTFSTLTVSNMSPEDSSIYLCSVETQGVEAFFGQGTRLTVV.

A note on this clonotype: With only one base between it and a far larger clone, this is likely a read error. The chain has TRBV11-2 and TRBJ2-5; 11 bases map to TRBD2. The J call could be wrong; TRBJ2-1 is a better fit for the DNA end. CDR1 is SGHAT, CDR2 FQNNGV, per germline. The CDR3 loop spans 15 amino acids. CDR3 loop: CASSFGNSGRDGQFF. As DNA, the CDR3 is TGTGCCAGCAGCTTTGGTAATAGCGGGAGGGATGGGCAGTTCTTC.

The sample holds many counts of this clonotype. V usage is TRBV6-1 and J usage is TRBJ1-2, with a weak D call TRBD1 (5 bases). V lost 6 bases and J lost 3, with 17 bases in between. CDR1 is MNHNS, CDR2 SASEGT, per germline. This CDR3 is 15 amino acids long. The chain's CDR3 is CASSGNDRGYYGYTF. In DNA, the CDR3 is TGTGCCAGCAGCGGCAACGACCGGGGCTACTATGGCTACACCTTC.

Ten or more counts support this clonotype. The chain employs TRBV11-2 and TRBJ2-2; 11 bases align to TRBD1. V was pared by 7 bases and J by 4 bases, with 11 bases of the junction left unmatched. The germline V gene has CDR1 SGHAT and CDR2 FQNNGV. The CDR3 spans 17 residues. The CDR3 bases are TGTGCCAGCACAGGACAGGGGGCGAACCGGGGCACCGGGGAGCTGTTTTTT. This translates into CASTGQGANRGTGELFF.

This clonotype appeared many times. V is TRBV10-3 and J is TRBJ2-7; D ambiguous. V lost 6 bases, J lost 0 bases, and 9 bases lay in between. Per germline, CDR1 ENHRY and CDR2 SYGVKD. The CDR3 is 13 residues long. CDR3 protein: CAIRDESSYEQYF. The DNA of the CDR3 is TGTGCCATCAGGGATGAGAGCTCCTACGAGCAGTACTTC.

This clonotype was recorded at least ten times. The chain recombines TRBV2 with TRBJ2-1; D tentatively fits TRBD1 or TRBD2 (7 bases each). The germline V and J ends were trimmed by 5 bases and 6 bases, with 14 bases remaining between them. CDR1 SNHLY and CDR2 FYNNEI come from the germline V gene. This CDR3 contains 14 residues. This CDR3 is CASSQGRGGNEQFF. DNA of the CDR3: TGTGCCAGCAGTCAGGGCAGGGGGGGCAATGAGCAGTTCTTC.

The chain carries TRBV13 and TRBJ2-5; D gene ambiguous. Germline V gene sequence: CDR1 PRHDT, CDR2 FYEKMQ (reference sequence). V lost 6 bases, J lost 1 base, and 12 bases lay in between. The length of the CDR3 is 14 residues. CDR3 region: CASSFRVRQETQYF. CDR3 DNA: TGTGCCAGCAGTTTCCGGGTGCGCCAAGAGACCCAGTACTTC.

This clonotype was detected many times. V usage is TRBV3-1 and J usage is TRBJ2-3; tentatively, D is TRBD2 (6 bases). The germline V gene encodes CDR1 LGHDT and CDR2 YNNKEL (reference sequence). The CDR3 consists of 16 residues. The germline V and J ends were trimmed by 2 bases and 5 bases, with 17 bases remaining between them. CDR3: CASSQTRDAGGDTQYF. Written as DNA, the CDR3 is TGTGCCAGCAGCCAAACCCGGGACGCCGGGGGAGATACGCAGTATTTT.

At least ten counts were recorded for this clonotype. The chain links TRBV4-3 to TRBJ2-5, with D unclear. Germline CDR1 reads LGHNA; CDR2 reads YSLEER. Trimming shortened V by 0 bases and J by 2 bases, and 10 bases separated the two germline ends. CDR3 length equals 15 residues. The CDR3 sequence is CASSQDIHTQETQYF. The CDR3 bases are TGCGCCAGCAGCCAAGATATACACACTCAAGAGACCCAGTACTTC.

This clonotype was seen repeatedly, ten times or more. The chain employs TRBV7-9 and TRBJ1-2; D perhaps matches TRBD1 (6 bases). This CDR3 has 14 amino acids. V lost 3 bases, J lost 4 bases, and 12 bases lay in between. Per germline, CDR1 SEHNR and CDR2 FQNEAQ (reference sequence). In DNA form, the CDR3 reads TGTGCCAGCAGCTTTTCCGGACAGACCTATGGCTACACCTTC. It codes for CASSFSGQTYGYTF.

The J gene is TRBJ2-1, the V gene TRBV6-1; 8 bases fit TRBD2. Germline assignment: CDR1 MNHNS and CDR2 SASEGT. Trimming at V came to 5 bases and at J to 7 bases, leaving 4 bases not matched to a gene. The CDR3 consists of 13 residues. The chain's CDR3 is CASSQREWNEQFF. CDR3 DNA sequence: TGTGCCAGCAGTCAGCGGGAGTGGAATGAGCAGTTCTTC.

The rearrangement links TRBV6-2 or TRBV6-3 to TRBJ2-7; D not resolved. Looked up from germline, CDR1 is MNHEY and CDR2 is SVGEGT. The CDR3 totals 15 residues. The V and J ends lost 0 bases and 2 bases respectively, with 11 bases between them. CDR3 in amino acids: CASSYSDGMTYEQYF. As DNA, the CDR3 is TGTGCCAGCAGTTACTCAGACGGAATGACCTACGAGCAGTACTTC.

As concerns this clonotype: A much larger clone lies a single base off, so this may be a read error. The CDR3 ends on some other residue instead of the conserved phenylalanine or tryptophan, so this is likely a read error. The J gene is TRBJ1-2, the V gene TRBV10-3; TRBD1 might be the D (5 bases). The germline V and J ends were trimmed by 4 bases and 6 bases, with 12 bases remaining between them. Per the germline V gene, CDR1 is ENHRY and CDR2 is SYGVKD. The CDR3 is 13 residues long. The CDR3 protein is CAISVGTENGYTI. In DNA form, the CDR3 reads TGTGCCATCAGTGTGGGGACTGAAAATGGCTACACCATC.

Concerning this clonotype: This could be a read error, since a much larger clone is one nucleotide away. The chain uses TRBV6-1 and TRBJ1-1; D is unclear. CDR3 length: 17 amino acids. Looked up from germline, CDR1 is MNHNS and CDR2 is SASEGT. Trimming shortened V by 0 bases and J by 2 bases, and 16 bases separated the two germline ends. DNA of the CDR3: TGTGCCAGCAGTGAAGCGCAAGAAAGGAGCACCAACACTGAAGCTTTCTTT. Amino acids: CASSEAQERSTNTEAFF.

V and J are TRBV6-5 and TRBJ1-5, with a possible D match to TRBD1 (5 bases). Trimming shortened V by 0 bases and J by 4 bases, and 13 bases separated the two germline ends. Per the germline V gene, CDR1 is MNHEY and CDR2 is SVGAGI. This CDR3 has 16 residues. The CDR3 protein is CASSYSVLAGNQPQHF. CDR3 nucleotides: TGTGCCAGCAGTTACTCCGTATTGGCAGGGAATCAGCCCCAGCATTTT.

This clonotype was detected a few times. The CDR3 bases are TGCGCCAGCAGCCAGTCCCGGGGGCTTTCCCACGAGCAGTACTTC. This gives the protein CASSQSRGLSHEQYF. The gene calls are TRBV4-1 and TRBJ2-7; D assignment may be TRBD1 or TRBD2 (6 bases each). The V end lost 3 bases, the J end lost 5 bases, and 17 bases lay between the germline ends. CDR3 length: 15 amino acids. CDR1 is MGHRA, CDR2 YSYEKL, per germline.

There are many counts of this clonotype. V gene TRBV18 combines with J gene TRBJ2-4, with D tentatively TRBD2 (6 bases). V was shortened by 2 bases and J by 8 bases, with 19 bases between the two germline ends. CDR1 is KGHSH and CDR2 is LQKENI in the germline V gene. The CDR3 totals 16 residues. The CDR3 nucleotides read TGTGCCAGCTCACCAACCGGGGGACCTTTGGGGGACATTCAGTACTTC. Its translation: CASSPTGGPLGDIQYF.

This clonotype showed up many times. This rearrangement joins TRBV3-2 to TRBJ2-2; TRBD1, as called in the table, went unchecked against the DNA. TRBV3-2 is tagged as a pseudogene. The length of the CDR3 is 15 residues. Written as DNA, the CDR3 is TGTGCCAGCAGTCGAAGGGGGCCCCACACCGGGGAGCTGTTTTTT. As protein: CASSRRGPHTGELFF.

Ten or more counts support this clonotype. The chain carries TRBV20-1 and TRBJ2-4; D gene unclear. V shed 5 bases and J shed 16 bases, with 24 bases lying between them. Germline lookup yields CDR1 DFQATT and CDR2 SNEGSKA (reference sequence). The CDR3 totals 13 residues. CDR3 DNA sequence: TGCAGTGCTGGCCAGAAGAGGACCACCTCAACCTACTTC. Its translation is CSAGQKRTTSTYF.

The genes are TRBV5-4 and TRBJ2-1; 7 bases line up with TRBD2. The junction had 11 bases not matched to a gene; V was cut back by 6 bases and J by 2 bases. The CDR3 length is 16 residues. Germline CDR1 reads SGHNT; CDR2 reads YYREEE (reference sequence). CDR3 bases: TGTGCCAGCACCTCCCAACTAGCGCGAGCCTACAATGAGCAGTTCTTC. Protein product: CASTSQLARAYNEQFF.

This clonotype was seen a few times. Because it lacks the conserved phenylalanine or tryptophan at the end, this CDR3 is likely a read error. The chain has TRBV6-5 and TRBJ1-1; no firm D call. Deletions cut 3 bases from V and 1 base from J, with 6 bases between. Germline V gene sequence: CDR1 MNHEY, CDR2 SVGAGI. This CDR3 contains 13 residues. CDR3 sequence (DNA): TGTGCCAGCAGTTATGGGGAGAACACTGAAGCTTTCCTT. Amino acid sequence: CASSYGENTEAFL.

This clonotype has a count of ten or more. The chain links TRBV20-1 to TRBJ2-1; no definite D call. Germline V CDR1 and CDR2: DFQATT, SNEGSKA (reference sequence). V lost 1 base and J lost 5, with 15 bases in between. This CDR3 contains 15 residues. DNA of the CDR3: TGCAGTGCTAGAGTAGGGCTACTCTCGAACAATGAGCAGTTCTTC. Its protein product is CSARVGLLSNNEQFF.

Written as DNA, the CDR3 is TGTGCCAGCTCACCACCAGGAGACGGGCAGTACGTC. This gives the protein CASSPPGDGQYV. This chain connects TRBV18 to TRBJ2-7; no firm D call. The germline V and J ends were trimmed by 0 bases and 9 bases, with 9 bases remaining between them. CDR1 and CDR2 (germline): KGHSH, LQKENI. The CDR3 runs to 12 residues.

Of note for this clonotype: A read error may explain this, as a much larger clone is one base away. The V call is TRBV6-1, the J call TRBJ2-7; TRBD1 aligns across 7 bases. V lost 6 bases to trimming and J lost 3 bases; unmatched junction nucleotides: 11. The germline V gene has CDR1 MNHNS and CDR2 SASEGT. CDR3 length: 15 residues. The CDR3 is CASSTTRGTYYEQYF. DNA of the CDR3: TGTGCCAGCAGCACTACCAGGGGGACCTACTACGAGCAGTACTTC.